This entry lists 31 T cell receptor beta chains sequenced from one sample in a study of cytomegalovirus exposure and HLA in healthy donors. The study ran its PCR with 60 Vbeta and 13 Jbeta primers. Only in-frame clones appear in the TCRdb table, and some are missing; sequencing was by immunoSEQ multiplex PCR. The sample has 150,000 to 200,000 clones; about 80% are singletons. The sequenced material came from PBMCs. These receptors were obtained from a woman aged 45-59 years in good health and CMV-seronegative.

The rearrangement joins TRBV7-2 to TRBJ1-4; possibly TRBD1 for D (6 bases). Per the germline V gene, CDR1 is SGHTA and CDR2 is FQGNSA. CDR3 length: 15 amino acids. Trimming took off 4 bases at V and 8 bases at J, with 17 bases between the two ends. This CDR3 is CASSSPGQRREKLFF. CDR3 bases: TGTGCCAGCAGCTCCCCGGGACAAAGAAGGGAAAAACTGTTTTTT.

V usage is TRBV7-2 and J usage is TRBJ1-1; D uncertain. Germline V gives CDR1 SGHTA, CDR2 FQGNSA. The CDR3 spans 15 residues. Deletions cut 1 base from V and 1 base from J, with 10 bases between. The CDR3 nucleotides are TGTGCCAGCAGCTTAGGAAGCGGCACGAACACTGAAGCTTTCTTT. Its protein is CASSLGSGTNTEAFF.

V is TRBV9 and J is TRBJ1-2; 7 nucleotides agree with TRBD1. The length of the CDR3 is 16 residues. The V gene's germline CDR1 is SGDLS and CDR2 YYNGEE. The ends lost 2 bases at V and 7 bases at J; junction bases unmatched: 14. In nucleotides, the CDR3 is TGTGCCAGCAGCGTCCGGACAGGAGTCAATATCGGTGGCTACACCTTC. Translating gives CASSVRTGVNIGGYTF.

This sequence joins TRBV29-1 and TRBJ2-1; D is possibly TRBD2 (6 bases). The germline V gene encodes CDR1 SQVTM and CDR2 ANQGSEA. CDR3 length: 14 residues. V lost 6 bases and J lost 2, with 14 bases in between. The CDR3: CSVDERVTYNEQFF. As DNA, the CDR3 is TGCAGCGTCGACGAGCGGGTTACCTACAATGAGCAGTTCTTC.

The chain combines TRBV15 with TRBJ1-4; 11 positions agree with TRBD1. The V segment lost 1 base and the J segment 8 bases; nucleotides outside the gene matches: 3. CDR1 and CDR2 (germline): LNHNV, YYDKDF (reference sequence). The CDR3 spans 15 residues. CDR3 protein: CATSRGDRGKEKLFF. DNA of the CDR3: TGTGCCACCAGCAGAGGGGACAGGGGGAAGGAAAAACTGTTTTTT.

The J gene is TRBJ1-3, the V gene TRBV19; D is perhaps TRBD1 (6 bases). Germline V CDR1 and CDR2: LNHDA, SQIVND (reference sequence). V lost 4 bases and J lost 3, with 16 bases in between. The CDR3 runs 16 residues. The CDR3 protein is CASSTDRKGSGNTIYF. The CDR3 DNA reads TGTGCCAGTAGTACGGACAGAAAAGGGAGTGGAAACACCATATATTTT.

The chain links TRBV7-9 to TRBJ1-1, with D possibly TRBD1 on 5 matching bases. The germline V gene has CDR1 SEHNR and CDR2 FQNEAQ (reference sequence). The CDR3 covers 17 residues. With 4 bases removed from V and 1 base from J, the gap between germline ends came to 19 bases. In nucleotides, the CDR3 is TGTGCCAGCAGCTGGGGGAGGGCCGGACAACCGAACACTGAAGCTTTCTTT. Protein product: CASSWGRAGQPNTEAFF.

This chain links TRBV6-1 with TRBJ1-1, with a tentative D call TRBD1 (6 bases). V lost 8 bases and J 0 bases, leaving 13 bases between the germline ends. Per germline, CDR1 MNHNS and CDR2 SASEGT. There are 14 residues in the CDR3. CDR3 residues: CASPYPGVNTEAFF. CDR3 sequence (DNA): TGTGCCAGCCCTTACCCAGGGGTGAACACTGAAGCTTTCTTT.

V and J are TRBV11-2 and TRBJ2-5, with D hard to call. CDR1 and CDR2 (germline): SGHAT, FQNNGV. CDR3 length: 13 residues. With 5 bases removed from V and 6 bases from J, the gap between germline ends came to 13 bases. The CDR3 nucleotides are TGTGCCAGCAGCCAATGGGTAGCAAAGACCCAGTACTTC. Translated: CASSQWVAKTQYF.

The chain combines TRBV11-2 with TRBJ2-1, with TRBD2 identical over 9 bases. The CDR3 is 16 residues long. After removal of 4 bases from V and 0 bases from J, the junction contained 4 bases not matched to a gene. Germline V CDR1 and CDR2: SGHAT, FQNNGV. The CDR3 loop is CASSSRLAASYNEQFF. Here the CDR3 DNA reads TGTGCCAGCAGCTCACGACTAGCGGCCTCCTACAATGAGCAGTTCTTC.

The chain uses TRBV28 and TRBJ1-4; TRBD1 is a possible D gene (5 bases). The CDR3 covers 12 residues. Trimming removed 7 bases at V and 6 bases at J, with 9 bases between. Germline V gene data show CDR1 as MDHEN and CDR2 as SYDVKM. The DNA of the CDR3 is TGTGCCAGCACCGGACACCATGAAAAACTGTTTTTT. Amino acids: CASTGHHEKLFF.

V usage is TRBV5-4 and J usage is TRBJ1-4; TRBD1 agrees at 8 bases. The CDR3 extends over 17 amino acids. Germline lookup yields CDR1 SGHNT and CDR2 YYREEE (reference sequence). J gave up 7 bases and V 3 bases, and 14 bases lay outside the gene matches. CDR3 sequence: CASSSAPGQGFGEKLFF. The CDR3 DNA sequence: TGTGCCAGCAGCTCTGCACCAGGACAGGGTTTTGGTGAAAAACTGTTTTTT. The full variable domain, rest sourced from reference TRBV5-4 and TRBJ1-4, is ETGVTQSPTHLIKTRGQQVTLRCSSQSGHNTVSWYQQALGQGPQFIFQYYREEENGRGNFPPRFSGLQFPNYSSELNVNALELDDSALYLCASSSAPGQGFGEKLFFGSGTQLSVL.

This clone came up once. The V and J genes are TRBV7-3 and TRBJ2-1, with 9 bases that match TRBD2. The CDR3 extends over 13 amino acids. Germline V gene data show CDR1 as SGHTA and CDR2 as FQGTGA. After removal of 3 bases from V and 8 bases from J, the junction contained 2 bases not matched to a gene. The CDR3: CASSLTSGDEQFF. The CDR3 region has the DNA TGTGCCAGCAGCTTGACTAGCGGCGATGAGCAGTTCTTC.

V usage is TRBV19 and J usage is TRBJ2-3; 10 bases fit TRBD2. In germline, CDR1 is LNHDA, CDR2 SQIVND (reference sequence). The CDR3 loop spans 16 amino acids. V shed 3 bases, J shed 4 bases, and the junction held 7 bases outside the gene matches. The CDR3 DNA reads as TGTGCCAGTAGTATGAAACTAGCGGGAAGCCCAGATACGCAGTATTTT. Its translation: CASSMKLAGSPDTQYF.

In DNA form, the CDR3 reads TGTGCCAGTAGTATAGAAATGCAGGGCTATCAGCCCCAGCATTTT. Its protein product is CASSIEMQGYQPQHF. This sequence joins TRBV19 and TRBJ1-5; perhaps TRBD1 as D (5 bases). In germline, CDR1 is LNHDA, CDR2 SQIVND (reference sequence). The CDR3 is made up of 15 amino acids. V dropped 0 bases and J dropped 5 bases, with 11 bases sitting between them.

On this clone itself: One end of the junction is discordant with germline, which a read error may explain. The chain has TRBV4-1 and TRBJ2-3, with D possibly being TRBD2 (5 bases). The CDR3 runs to 17 residues. Germline V gene lookup returns CDR1 MGHRA and CDR2 YSYEKL. CDR3: CASSQEELALSTDTQYF. As DNA, the CDR3 is TGCGCTAGCAGCCAAGAGGAGTTAGCGCTTAGCACAGATACGCAGTATTTT.

The chain has TRBV15 and TRBJ2-3; TRBD2 aligns across 11 bases. This CDR3 region has 18 residues. Germline trimming cut 3 bases from V and 5 bases from J; bases unmatched to any gene: 13. From germline, CDR1 is LNHNV and CDR2 YYDKDF (reference sequence). The CDR3 sequence is CATSSRTSGGLNVDTQYF. Here the CDR3 DNA reads TGTGCCACCAGCAGCCGCACTAGCGGGGGCCTGAATGTAGATACGCAGTATTTT.

J is TRBJ2-5 and V is TRBV5-1; 7 bases line up with TRBD1. This CDR3 has 13 residues. CDR1 and CDR2 (germline): SGHRS, YFSETQ. Unmatched junction bases numbered 3, after V lost 2 bases and J lost 5 bases. CDR3 protein: CASSFDRVETQYF. Here the CDR3 DNA reads TGCGCCAGCAGCTTTGACAGGGTGGAGACCCAGTACTTC.

The chain links TRBV7-2 to TRBJ2-7; D gene unclear. Germline-derived CDR1 and CDR2 are SGHTA and FQGNSA. The CDR3 totals 15 residues. V was shortened by 1 base and J by 1 base, with 11 bases between the two germline ends. The CDR3 loop reads CASSLGRRWSYEQYF. The CDR3 DNA sequence: TGTGCCAGCAGCTTAGGGCGGCGGTGGTCCTACGAGCAGTACTTC.

CDR3 nucleotide sequence: TGTGCCACCAGCAGAGAGAGACCTAGAGAGACCCAGTACTTC. Translated: CATSRERPRETQYF. The chain joins TRBV15 to TRBJ2-5; no definite D call. V lost 0 bases and J 4 bases, leaving 9 bases between the germline ends. CDR3 length: 14 amino acids. The germline gives CDR1 LNHNV, CDR2 YYDKDF (reference sequence).

This clone occurred a few times. Other DNA sequences within the sample encode an identical CDR3. This chain uses TRBV7-8 with TRBJ1-5, with unresolved D. This CDR3 spans 13 amino acids. Trimming took off 1 base at V and 5 bases at J, with 6 bases between the two ends. Germline V gene data show CDR1 as SGHVS and CDR2 as FQNEAQ. CDR3 region: CASSLGGDQPQHF. CDR3 bases: TGTGCCAGCAGCTTAGGGGGAGATCAGCCCCAGCATTTT.

The chain employs TRBV5-1 and TRBJ2-5, with 7 bases aligning to TRBD2. Germline lookup yields CDR1 SGHRS and CDR2 YFSETQ. The trim removed 1 base at V and 1 base at J, leaving 4 bases unmatched. The CDR3 contains 15 residues. The CDR3 nucleotides read TGCGCCAGCAGCTTGTGGGGGGGTCCCCAAGAGACCCAGTACTTC. Residues: CASSLWGGPQETQYF.

The chain uses TRBV7-2 and TRBJ2-1; D might be TRBD1 (6 bases). The CDR3 is made up of 15 amino acids. Germline V CDR1 and CDR2: SGHTA, FQGNSA. V was pared by 2 bases and J by 7 bases, with 15 bases between. The CDR3, as DNA: TGTGCCAGCAGCTTATTCAGGGGAGACCGGAATGAGCAGTTCTTC. Its protein product is CASSLFRGDRNEQFF.

This clone turned up a few times. This rearrangement joins TRBV13 to TRBJ1-3; perhaps TRBD1 as D (6 bases). The germline V gene has CDR1 PRHDT and CDR2 FYEKMQ (reference sequence). The length of the CDR3 is 15 residues. The ends were cut back, 2 bases at V and 2 bases at J, with 10 bases in the middle. This CDR3 is CASSLTRTAGNTIYF. CDR3 bases: TGTGCCAGCAGCTTAACGAGGACAGCTGGAAACACCATATATTTT.

V usage is TRBV5-1 and J usage is TRBJ1-6; D is perhaps TRBD1 (5 bases). Per the germline V gene, CDR1 is SGHRS and CDR2 is YFSETQ. V shed 1 base and J shed 13 bases, with 15 bases lying between them. This CDR3 spans 14 amino acids. The CDR3 is CASSLNGQTSPLHF. DNA of the CDR3: TGCGCCAGCAGCTTGAACGGACAAACCAGTCCCCTCCACTTT.

The chain uses TRBV9 and TRBJ1-1; TRBD1 matches at 10 bases. V lost 0 bases, J lost 8 bases, and 13 bases stayed unmatched. The CDR3 is 17 residues long. Germline CDR1 is SGDLS and CDR2 is YYNGEE. DNA of the CDR3: TGTGCCAGCAGCGTAGCCCCCGTGGGGACAGGGGTTTTAGAAGCTTTCTTT. Translated: CASSVAPVGTGVLEAFF.

V usage is TRBV7-8 and J usage is TRBJ1-3, with no clear D. The CDR3 spans 14 residues. Trimming cost V 7 bases and J 2 bases, with 12 bases left between them. Germline V gene sequence: CDR1 SGHVS, CDR2 FQNEAQ. This CDR3 is CASTPSGTGNTIYF. CDR3 bases: TGTGCCAGCACCCCTTCGGGGACTGGAAACACCATATATTTT.

V is TRBV28 and J is TRBJ2-2, with 8 bases lining up with TRBD1. V dropped 5 bases and J dropped 7; count of bases not matched to a gene: 6. CDR1 is MDHEN and CDR2 is SYDVKM in the germline V gene. The CDR3 loop spans 14 amino acids. The CDR3 loop reads CASSIRGRFGELFF. The CDR3, as DNA: TGTGCCAGCAGTATCAGGGGGCGTTTCGGGGAGCTGTTTTTT.

The chain has TRBV5-1 and TRBJ2-2; weak D call: TRBD2 (6 bases). Looked up from germline, CDR1 is SGHRS and CDR2 is YFSETQ. The CDR3 runs to 14 residues. V dropped 3 bases and J dropped 0 bases, with 6 bases sitting between them. Here the CDR3 reads CASSWTTNTGELFF. CDR3 in DNA: TGCGCCAGCAGCTGGACTACGAACACCGGGGAGCTGTTTTTT.

V and J are TRBV10-3 and TRBJ1-3; 10 bases are shared with TRBD1. V trimming: 10 bases; J trimming: 6 bases; junction bases outside the gene matches: 9. The CDR3 sequence is 14 residues long. Germline V CDR1 and CDR2: ENHRY, SYGVKD. CDR3 bases: TGTGCCACCACTACCGACAGGGGGCTAAACACCATATATTTT. This codes for CATTTDRGLNTIYF.

J is TRBJ1-2 and V is TRBV6-1; TRBD1 might be the D (6 bases). This CDR3 region has 14 residues. Germline V lookup: CDR1 MNHNS, CDR2 SASEGT. V lost 7 bases and J 7 bases, leaving 19 bases between the germline ends. The CDR3 loop reads CASTTRSGAAGYTF. Here the CDR3 DNA reads TGTGCCAGCACAACTAGATCAGGGGCGGCTGGCTACACCTTC.